Shown below are 31 T cell receptor beta chains from a single sample sequenced in a study of blood T cell repertoires in COVID-19. Libraries were prepared by immunoSEQ multiplex PCR; TCRdb keeps only in-frame clonotypes and omits some of them. The table has a few hundred thousand clones, roughly 90% seen once. Source material: peripheral blood. Receptors originate from a woman in her thirties with COVID-19, enrolled during active disease.

This sequence joins TRBV30 and TRBJ1-4; 7 nucleotides align to TRBD1. This CDR3 is built from 16 residues. Germline V gives CDR1 GTSNPN, CDR2 SVGIG (reference sequence). V shed 6 bases, J shed 3 bases, and the junction held 13 bases outside the gene matches. CDR3 bases: TGTGCCTGCACTCCGGCCCCGGGACAGTCTAATGAAAAACTGTTTTTT. It is translated as CACTPAPGQSNEKLFF.

The gene calls are TRBV28 and TRBJ1-6; 8 nucleotides agree with TRBD1. CDR3 length equals 15 residues. The germline CDR1 and CDR2 sequences are MDHEN and SYDVKM. J was trimmed by 8 bases and V by 6 bases; bases with no gene match: 9. Written as DNA, the CDR3 is TGTGCCAGCAGCCCTTTTGACAGGGGCCATTCACCCCTCCACTTT. Its protein product is CASSPFDRGHSPLHF.

The rearrangement links TRBV29-1 to TRBJ2-7, with TRBD2 identical over 8 bases. V lost 5 bases to trimming and J lost 0 bases; unmatched junction nucleotides: 6. The CDR3 contains 14 residues. CDR1 is SQVTM, CDR2 ANQGSEA, per germline. CDR3 sequence reads: CSVRGGIGSYEQYF. Written as DNA, the CDR3 is TGCAGCGTTCGGGGGGGAATTGGCTCCTACGAGCAGTACTTC.

The chain has TRBV9 and TRBJ2-7; possibly TRBD1 for D (5 bases). Germline CDR1 and CDR2: SGDLS and YYNGEE. This CDR3 region has 15 residues. Trimming took off 0 bases at V and 2 bases at J, with 12 bases between the two ends. This CDR3 reads CASSVATGSPYEQYF. In DNA, the CDR3 is TGTGCCAGCAGCGTAGCTACAGGATCACCCTACGAGCAGTACTTC.

This clone was detected a few times. The chain recombines TRBV5-1 with TRBJ2-1, with a possible D match to TRBD2 (5 bases). V was cut by 0 bases and J by 2 bases, with 6 bases left in between. The CDR3 is made up of 14 amino acids. Germline assignment: CDR1 SGHRS and CDR2 YFSETQ. The CDR3 sequence is CASSLGGAYNEQFF. The CDR3 region has the DNA TGCGCCAGCAGCTTGGGGGGAGCCTACAATGAGCAGTTCTTC.

J is TRBJ1-6 and V is TRBV30, with D perhaps TRBD1 (6 bases). Germline V lookup: CDR1 GTSNPN, CDR2 SVGIG (reference sequence). V was clipped by 1 base and J by 1 base, with 17 bases between them. The CDR3 spans 18 residues. CDR3 DNA sequence: TGTGCCTGGAGTGCTGACCAACCCAGGGGATCCTATAATTCACCCCTCCACTTT. It encodes CAWSADQPRGSYNSPLHF.

V usage is TRBV29-1 and J usage is TRBJ2-7; TRBD1 agrees at 8 bases. Germline loops: CDR1 SQVTM, CDR2 ANQGSEA. The junction had 6 bases not matched to a gene; V was cut back by 6 bases and J by 2 bases. This CDR3 has 13 residues. The CDR3 spells CSVRDRGPYEQYF. In DNA form, the CDR3 reads TGCAGCGTGAGAGACAGGGGACCCTACGAGCAGTACTTC.

The chain uses TRBV19 and TRBJ1-1, with 7 bases fitting TRBD1. Germline V gene data show CDR1 as LNHDA and CDR2 as SQIVND (reference sequence). This CDR3 has 14 residues. Trimming cost V 7 bases and J 1 base; bases outside gene matches: 6. The DNA of the CDR3 is TGTGCCAGTACCCTCGACAGGGAGAACACTGAAGCTTTCTTT. This codes for CASTLDRENTEAFF.

V is TRBV19 and J is TRBJ1-5; no clear D gene. In germline, CDR1 is LNHDA, CDR2 SQIVND (reference sequence). Trimming took 5 bases from V and 8 from J, leaving 10 bases between them. The CDR3 runs 12 residues. CDR3 coding DNA: TGTGCCAGTAGTCCCGTAAATGAGCCCCAGCATTTT. Residues: CASSPVNEPQHF.

V usage is TRBV9 and J usage is TRBJ1-3, with TRBD1 as a possible D gene (6 bases). The V end was cut by 3 bases, the J end by 0 bases, with 19 bases between. CDR3 size: 18 residues. The V gene's germline CDR1 is SGDLS and CDR2 YYNGEE. The CDR3 nucleotides read TGTGCCAGCAGCGCCAAGACCACAGGGCGCCCCTCTGGAAACACCATATATTTT. Protein product: CASSAKTTGRPSGNTIYF.

The rearrangement joins TRBV28 to TRBJ1-6; TRBD1 aligns across 10 bases. The J segment lost 5 bases and the V segment lost 6 bases, leaving 4 bases of the junction unmatched. The CDR3 totals 15 residues. The germline gives CDR1 MDHEN, CDR2 SYDVKM. In DNA form, the CDR3 reads TGTGCCAGCAGGGTCGGACAGGGGGATAATTCACCCCTCCACTTT. The encoded protein is CASRVGQGDNSPLHF.

The chain couples TRBV9 to TRBJ2-3; weak D call: TRBD2 (6 bases). The CDR3 covers 15 residues. Germline values: CDR1 SGDLS, CDR2 YYNGEE. Trimming left V 0 bases short and J 5 bases short, with 13 bases between. CDR3 region: CASSVGAAGRDTQYF. The CDR3, as DNA: TGTGCCAGCAGCGTAGGGGCGGCGGGAAGAGATACGCAGTATTTT.

The chain employs TRBV2 and TRBJ1-1, with D maybe TRBD1 (6 bases). This CDR3 is 15 amino acids long. Deletions cut 4 bases from V and 1 base from J, with 13 bases between. From germline, CDR1 is SNHLY and CDR2 FYNNEI. The CDR3 reads CASSGGGPKNTEAFF. For the CDR3, the DNA is TGTGCCAGCAGTGGGGGGGGGCCCAAGAACACTGAAGCTTTCTTT. The full variable domain, rest sourced from reference TRBV2 and TRBJ1-1, is EPEVTQTPSHQVTQMGQEVILRCVPISNHLYFYWYRQILGQKVEFLVSFYNNEISEKSEIFDDQFSVERPDGSNFTLKIRSTKLEDSAMYFCASSGGGPKNTEAFFGQGTRLTVV.

The chain joins TRBV28 to TRBJ2-2; 11 positions match TRBD2. After removal of 4 bases from V and 3 bases from J, the junction contained 4 bases not matched to a gene. The CDR3 is 16 residues long. Per germline, CDR1 MDHEN and CDR2 SYDVKM. The chain's CDR3 is CASSSGTSGYTGELFF. CDR3 nucleotides: TGTGCCAGCAGTTCCGGGACTAGCGGTTACACCGGGGAGCTGTTTTTT.

The chain recombines TRBV28 with TRBJ2-7; weak D call: TRBD1 (6 bases). V shed 2 bases and J shed 6 bases, with 11 bases lying between them. CDR1 MDHEN and CDR2 SYDVKM come from the germline V gene. The CDR3 runs to 13 residues. The CDR3: CASSLTGSSEQYF. The CDR3 DNA sequence: TGTGCCAGCAGTTTAACAGGGAGTAGCGAGCAGTACTTC.

There are a few counts of this clone. J is TRBJ2-7 and V is TRBV18, with 10 positions matching TRBD1. The CDR3 extends over 15 amino acids. The germline V gene has CDR1 KGHSH and CDR2 LQKENI. Germline trimming cut 0 bases from V and 7 bases from J; bases unmatched to any gene: 6. CDR3 DNA sequence: TGTGCCAGCTCACCACCGAGGGACAGGGGTTTGGAGCAGTACTTC. Translation gives CASSPPRDRGLEQYF. Combining the CDR3 with reference TRBV18 and TRBJ2-7 gives the whole variable domain NAGVMQNPRHLVRRRGQEARLRCSPMKGHSHVYWYRQLPEEGLKFMVYLQKENIIDESGMPKERFSAEFPKEGPSILRIQQVVRGDSAAYFCASSPPRDRGLEQYFGPGTRLTVT.

This chain connects TRBV9 to TRBJ1-1; 7 bases map to TRBD1. Germline V CDR1 and CDR2: SGDLS, YYNGEE. This CDR3 has 14 residues. With V trimmed by 4 bases and J by 6 bases, 9 bases remained unmatched. The DNA of the CDR3 is TGTGCCAGCAGCCCCCGACAGGGTAGCTCTGAAGCTTTCTTT. This gives the protein CASSPRQGSSEAFF.

The genes are TRBV2 and TRBJ2-1; 10 bases are shared with TRBD1. CDR1 is SNHLY, CDR2 FYNNEI, per germline. The J segment lost 7 bases and the V segment lost 6 bases, leaving 12 bases of the junction unmatched. The length of the CDR3 is 16 residues. CDR3 sequence: CASSGLGQGINNEQFF. The DNA of the CDR3 is TGTGCCAGCAGCGGGCTGGGACAGGGGATTAATAATGAGCAGTTCTTC.

V gene TRBV10-2 combines with J gene TRBJ2-2; D is perhaps TRBD2 (6 bases). V was cut by 4 bases and J by 11 bases, with 14 bases left in between. Germline lookup yields CDR1 WSHSY and CDR2 SAAADI. This CDR3 region has 13 residues. CDR3 DNA: TGCGCCAGCAGTGGCGGGGCCTCTCGAGAGCTGTTTTTT. Translating it yields CASSGGASRELFF.

This rearrangement joins TRBV5-1 to TRBJ1-5; the match to TRBD1 covers 7 bases. This CDR3 is built from 14 residues. Germline assignment: CDR1 SGHRS and CDR2 YFSETQ. V was pared by 4 bases and J by 8 bases, with 9 bases of the junction left unmatched. CDR3 coding DNA: TGCGCCAGCAGCCCCACAGGGGCAGAGGAGCCCCAGCATTTT. Translation gives CASSPTGAEEPQHF.

The chain couples TRBV6-5 to TRBJ2-3; the match to TRBD2 covers 7 bases. CDR3 length equals 14 residues. Germline loops: CDR1 MNHEY, CDR2 SVGAGI. Trimming at V came to 7 bases and at J to 7 bases, leaving 11 bases not matched to a gene. The CDR3 nucleotides are TGTGCCAGCACCCCCTCGCGGGAGTTAAATACGCAGTATTTT. This encodes CASTPSRELNTQYF.

This chain joins TRBV30 and TRBJ2-1; 10 bases agree with TRBD2. CDR1 is GTSNPN and CDR2 is SVGIG in the germline V gene (reference sequence). The junction had 11 bases not matched to a gene; V was cut back by 0 bases and J by 6 bases. This CDR3 comprises 17 residues. The CDR3 DNA reads as TGTGCCTGGAGTGTACTCCTCCTAGCGGGAGTCTCCAATGAGCAGTTCTTC. It specifies CAWSVLLLAGVSNEQFF.

The DNA of the CDR3 is TGTGCCAGCAGTGGCAAAGAGCGGTACTACAATGAGCAGTTCTTC. Residues: CASSGKERYYNEQFF. The chain links TRBV25-1 to TRBJ2-1; weak D call: TRBD2 (5 bases). The CDR3 contains 15 residues. Deletions cut 4 bases from V and 3 bases from J, with 13 bases between. Germline V gene sequence: CDR1 MGHDK, CDR2 SYGVNS. The full variable domain, rest sourced from reference TRBV25-1 and TRBJ2-1, is EADIYQTPRYLVIGTGKKITLECSQTMGHDKMYWYQQDPGMELHLIHYSYGVNSTEKGDLSSESTVSRIRTEHFPLTLESARPSHTSQYLCASSGKERYYNEQFFGPGTRLTVL.

The chain has TRBV7-8 and TRBJ2-7; 7 nucleotides agree with TRBD1. This CDR3 is built from 14 residues. Germline V gives CDR1 SGHVS, CDR2 FQNEAQ. The trim removed 6 bases at V and 0 bases at J, leaving 5 bases unmatched. The CDR3: CASRRTGNSYEQYF. The DNA for the CDR3 is TGTGCCAGCAGACGGACAGGTAACTCCTACGAGCAGTACTTC. The complete variable domain, with remaining parts taken from reference TRBV7-8 and TRBJ2-7, reads GAGVSQSPRYKVAKRGQDVALRCDPISGHVSLFWYQQALGQGPEFLTYFQNEAQLDKSGLPSDRFFAERPEGSVSTLKIQRTQQEDSAVYLCASRRTGNSYEQYFGPGTRLTVT.

In this sample, this clone turned up once. The chain recombines TRBV6-6 with TRBJ2-3; the D gene is possibly TRBD1 (7 bases). Deletions cut 5 bases from V and 1 base from J, with 13 bases between. This CDR3 region has 15 residues. CDR1 MNHNY and CDR2 SVGAGI come from the germline V gene (reference sequence). The CDR3 loop reads CASSDIRGGTDTQYF. In DNA form, the CDR3 reads TGTGCCAGCAGTGATATCAGGGGGGGCACAGATACGCAGTATTTT.

The chain combines TRBV3-1 (or the pseudogene TRBV3-2) with TRBJ2-3; D is perhaps TRBD1 (6 bases). CDR1 is LGHDT, CDR2 YNNKEL, per germline (reference sequence). This CDR3 has 12 residues. Trimming removed 3 bases from V and 6 bases from J, with 7 bases in between. CDR3 nucleotide sequence: TGTGCCAGCAGCCAGGGGGCCGATACGCAGTATTTT. Amino acid sequence: CASSQGADTQYF.

J is TRBJ2-1 and V is TRBV7-9; the match to TRBD2 covers 10 bases. CDR1 is SEHNR and CDR2 is FQNEAQ in the germline V gene (reference sequence). CDR3 size: 17 residues. Losses at the gene ends were 3 bases for V and 1 base for J; bases not matched to a gene: 6. This chain's CDR3 is CASSFRGLAMSYNEQFF. DNA of the CDR3: TGTGCCAGCAGCTTCCGGGGACTAGCGATGTCCTACAATGAGCAGTTCTTC.

The rearrangement uses TRBV27 and TRBJ2-7, with TRBD2 matching over 10 bases. Germline V lookup: CDR1 MNHEY, CDR2 SMNVEV (reference sequence). The V segment lost 4 bases and the J segment 4 bases; nucleotides outside the gene matches: 4. The CDR3 loop spans 14 amino acids. CDR3: CASSWASGSYEQYF. The CDR3 bases are TGTGCCAGCAGTTGGGCTAGCGGGAGTTACGAGCAGTACTTC.

The gene calls are TRBV2 and TRBJ2-7; D is uncertain. CDR3 length equals 11 residues. Per the germline V gene, CDR1 is SNHLY and CDR2 is FYNNEI. Trimming pared 7 bases from V and 1 base from J, leaving 5 bases between. The CDR3 sequence: CASKRSYEQYF. CDR3 in DNA: TGTGCCAGCAAACGGTCCTACGAGCAGTACTTC. Variable domain in full (rest from reference TRBV2 and TRBJ2-7): EPEVTQTPSHQVTQMGQEVILRCVPISNHLYFYWYRQILGQKVEFLVSFYNNEISEKSEIFDDQFSVERPDGSNFTLKIRSTKLEDSAMYFCASKRSYEQYFGPGTRLTVT.

The chain combines TRBV6-5 with TRBJ1-1; possible D gene TRBD1, 5 bases. Germline lookup yields CDR1 MNHEY and CDR2 SVGAGI. The CDR3 runs to 14 residues. V lost 7 bases and J lost 1, with 13 bases in between. The CDR3 sequence is CASKALGGNTEAFF. The CDR3 DNA reads TGTGCCAGCAAGGCCCTCGGGGGGAACACTGAAGCTTTCTTT.

The chain carries TRBV27 and TRBJ2-2; a possible D gene is TRBD1 (5 bases). Germline values: CDR1 MNHEY, CDR2 SMNVEV (reference sequence). Trimming cost V 1 base and J 4 bases, with 10 bases left between them. The CDR3 consists of 15 residues. CDR3 amino acids: CASSLWGGSTGELFF. Written as DNA, the CDR3 is TGTGCCAGCAGTTTATGGGGCGGATCCACCGGGGAGCTGTTTTTT.